The rows below give T cell receptor beta chains drawn from one sample of a study of blood T cell repertoires in COVID-19. Profiling relied on immunoSEQ multiplex PCR, and the TCRdb table lists in-frame clones only, not all of them. Of approximately 70,000 clones in the sample, 91% were seen once. Sample: peripheral blood. These receptors were obtained from a woman aged 60-70 years with active COVID-19. The CDR3 runs from the conserved cysteine through the conserved F or W. Fields, in order: CDR3 protein, CDR3 DNA, V gene, clone size, J gene, D gene. A D gene is named only where the DNA matches it firmly. Only part of the rows carry a size: once, few, many, or a class if the clone is expanded.

CASSDAGSGANVLTF | TGTGCCAGCAGTGACGCAGGGTCTGGGGCCAACGTCCTGACTTTC | TRBV6-1 | once | TRBJ2-6 | .
CASSFRGDQPQHF | TGTGCCAGCAGTTTCAGGGGAGACCAGCCCCAGCATTTT | TRBV27 | . | TRBJ1-5 | .
CASSQPGLAGDEQFF | TGCGCCAGCAGCCAGCCCGGACTAGCGGGAGATGAGCAGTTCTTC | TRBV4-1 | . | TRBJ2-1 | TRBD2
CASSQIDNSPLHF | TGTGCCAGCAGCCAAATAGATAATTCACCCCTCCACTTT | TRBV7-6 | . | TRBJ1-6 | .
CAWGASVGQEFF | TGTGCCTGGGGTGCGTCTGTGGGACAGGAGTTCTTC | TRBV30 | once | TRBJ2-1 | TRBD1
CASSLEDRFVNQPQHF | TGTGCCAGCAGCTTGGAGGACAGGTTCGTTAATCAGCCCCAGCATTTT | TRBV5-5 | . | TRBJ1-5 | TRBD1
CASRPRESYGYTF | TGTGCCAGCAGGCCGAGGGAGAGCTATGGCTACACCTTC | TRBV28 | . | TRBJ1-2 | .
CASQGTSSLNYGYTF | TGTGCCAGCCAGGGAACCAGTTCTCTTAACTATGGCTACACCTTC | TRBV2 | . | TRBJ1-2 | .
CASSFGGAKYEQYF | TGTGCCAGCAGCTTTGGAGGAGCCAAGTACGAGCAGTACTTC | TRBV7-9 | . | TRBJ2-7 | .
CASSLEGVGGYAEAFF | TGTGCCAGCAGCTTAGAGGGTGTAGGAGGGTACGCTGAAGCTTTCTTT | TRBV13 | . | TRBJ1-1 | .